This T cell receptor beta chain was found in a study of T cells in tumors after PD-1 blockade. Study at large: Each patient got pembrolizumab 200 mg every 3 weeks or cemiplimab 350 mg every 2 weeks. Some patients also took daily vismodegib 150 mg during anti-PD-1 treatment. Peripheral blood samples averaged 36,536 unique clonotypes and about 110,000 templates.

The CDR3 runs to 12 residues. V lost 8 bases, J lost 2 bases, and 2 bases stayed unmatched. Germline CDR1 reads SEHNR; CDR2 reads FQNEAQ (reference sequence). The table came from immunoSEQ multiplex PCR; TCRdb's copy has only in-frame clones and leaves some out. The sample consists of approximately 47,000 clones, around 80% of them appearing once. Source: PBMCs, taken before anti-PD-1 therapy. This chain connects TRBV7-9 to TRBJ1-1, with TRBD1 matching over 7 bases. This receptor was obtained from a human donor with advanced basal cell or squamous cell carcinoma (not recorded which). Written as DNA, the CDR3 is TGTGCCAGCCGACAGGGAAACACTGAAGCTTTCTTT. This codes for CASRQGNTEAFF.